These 20 T cell receptor beta chains were all obtained from the same sample, sequenced in a study of vaccination effects on CD4 cells after COVID-19. Clones were read by immunoSEQ multiplex PCR, and TCRdb kept only the in-frame ones, dropping some. This table holds around 40,000 clones, roughly 72% found once. These receptors have no identified antigens. Subsequent to a culture period of under twelve days, CD4+ T cells were isolated. Of the BNT162b2 and mRNA-1273 vaccines, participants received two doses of one or the other. The sequenced sample was CD4+ T cells from PBMCs cultured without peptide, obtained after COVID-19 vaccination. The receptors come from a human donor who received a COVID-19 vaccine.

This clone was detected a few times. The chain uses TRBV29-1 and TRBJ1-2, with D maybe TRBD1 (6 bases). The germline gives CDR1 SQVTM, CDR2 ANQGSEA. Deletions cut 3 bases from V and 4 bases from J, with 21 bases between. This CDR3 has 16 residues. CDR3 bases: TGCAGCGTTGACCCACAGGGTTCCACTTCCAGCTATGGCTACACCTTC. Translating gives CSVDPQGSTSSYGYTF.

The genes are TRBV6-6 and TRBJ1-1, with D hard to call. This CDR3 has 13 amino acids. Trimming took 6 bases from V and 10 from J, leaving 18 bases between them. Germline-derived CDR1 and CDR2 are MNHNY and SVGAGI (reference sequence). As DNA, the CDR3 is TGTGCCAGCAGCTATGGACTCCCGATCGTAGCTTTCTTT. It translates to CASSYGLPIVAFF.

The V call is TRBV5-4, the J call TRBJ1-2; 7 bases agree with TRBD1. V gave up 2 bases and J gave up 2 bases; unmatched junction bases: 12. Germline V CDR1 and CDR2: SGHNT, YYREEE (reference sequence). This CDR3 region has 17 residues. Written as DNA, the CDR3 is TGTGCCAGCAGCTTTGGAGGTCTACAGGGGATGAACTATGGCTACACCTTC. This codes for CASSFGGLQGMNYGYTF.

This CDR3 is CASSLPHNTGELFF. The CDR3 DNA sequence: TGTGCCAGCAGCCTCCCGCATAACACCGGGGAGCTGTTTTTT. V is TRBV7-8 and J is TRBJ2-2; unclear D gene. The CDR3 totals 14 residues. The germline V gene has CDR1 SGHVS and CDR2 FQNEAQ. V lost 5 bases and J 2 bases, leaving 9 bases between the germline ends.

The chain carries TRBV6-1 and TRBJ2-6; D unresolved. The CDR3 runs to 14 residues. Germline CDR1 reads MNHNS; CDR2 reads SASEGT. The V and J ends lost 3 bases and 0 bases respectively, with 3 bases between them. Here the CDR3 DNA reads TGTGCCAGCAGTGAGAGCTCTGGGGCCAACGTCCTGACTTTC. Its protein is CASSESSGANVLTF.

The CDR3 DNA reads TGTGCCAGCAGCCGGGACTATAACCAAGAGACCCAGTACTTC. Encoded protein: CASSRDYNQETQYF. J is TRBJ2-5 and V is TRBV2; the match to TRBD2 covers 7 bases. The CDR3 is 14 amino acids. The V and J ends lost 6 bases and 0 bases, in that order; junction bases with no gene match: 4. From germline, CDR1 is SNHLY and CDR2 FYNNEI.

The sample holds one count of this clone. The chain has TRBV7-9 and TRBJ2-2; 8 bases are shared with TRBD1. CDR3 size: 16 residues. J was trimmed by 4 bases and V by 4 bases; bases with no gene match: 8. Germline V gene data show CDR1 as SEHNR and CDR2 as FQNEAQ (reference sequence). This chain's CDR3 is CASSYDRGIGTGELFF. Here the CDR3 DNA reads TGTGCCAGCAGCTACGACAGGGGTATCGGCACCGGGGAGCTGTTTTTT.

The J gene is TRBJ1-3, the V gene TRBV6-5; D is uncertain. The V end lost 2 bases, the J end lost 0 bases, and 11 bases lay between the germline ends. CDR3 length: 16 amino acids. CDR1 is MNHEY and CDR2 is SVGAGI in the germline V gene. This CDR3 reads CASSYDGFVSGNTIYF. CDR3 coding DNA: TGTGCCAGCAGTTACGATGGATTCGTCTCTGGAAACACCATATATTTT.

The chain links TRBV27 to TRBJ1-2, with TRBD1 matching over 8 bases. The CDR3 is made up of 13 amino acids. Per the germline V gene, CDR1 is MNHEY and CDR2 is SMNVEV (reference sequence). The V segment lost 6 bases and the J segment 2 bases; nucleotides outside the gene matches: 2. DNA for the CDR3: TGTGCCAGCAGCAGGACAGGGAACTATGGCTACACCTTC. It specifies CASSRTGNYGYTF.

This rearrangement joins TRBV3-1 (or the pseudogene TRBV3-2) to TRBJ2-7; D remains unclear. V was clipped by 1 base and J by 5 bases, with 3 bases between them. Germline CDR1 and CDR2: LGHDT and YNNKEL (reference sequence). The CDR3 runs to 11 residues. The CDR3 loop is CASSQVHEQYF. In DNA, the CDR3 is TGTGCCAGCAGCCAAGTCCACGAGCAGTACTTC.

A single count supports this clone. At one of its ends the junction is not consistent with the germline gene, which may arise from a read error. J is TRBJ2-2 and V is TRBV18; possible D gene TRBD1, 6 bases. CDR3 length: 17 residues. Germline CDR1 and CDR2: KGHSH and LQKENI. CDR3 sequence (DNA): TGTGCCAGCTCGCCACCAACAGGGAGCGGTTTCACCGGGGAGCTGTTTTTT. It specifies CASSPPTGSGFTGELFF.

This sequence joins TRBV3-1 (or the pseudogene TRBV3-2) and TRBJ1-6; the D is unclear. The CDR3 has 14 residues. Germline values: CDR1 LGHDT, CDR2 YNNKEL (reference sequence). Trimming stripped 1 base from V and 9 bases from J, with 10 bases between. The CDR3 DNA sequence: TGTGCCAGCAGCCAAGTCTATCGGGGTTCACCCCTCCACTTT. Amino acids: CASSQVYRGSPLHF.

The chain recombines TRBV7-8 with TRBJ2-6; 7 bases fit TRBD1. J was trimmed by 0 bases and V by 7 bases; bases with no gene match: 6. The CDR3 is made up of 16 amino acids. The V gene's germline CDR1 is SGHVS and CDR2 FQNEAQ. The CDR3 DNA reads as TGTGCCAGCACCCCGGGACAGAGCTCTGGGGCCAACGTCCTGACTTTC. Encoded protein: CASTPGQSSGANVLTF.

V and J are TRBV6-1 and TRBJ2-2; 7 nucleotides agree with TRBD1. The CDR3 has 16 amino acids. Germline V lookup: CDR1 MNHNS, CDR2 SASEGT. J was trimmed by 0 bases and V by 3 bases; bases with no gene match: 4. The CDR3 protein is CASSDTGVANTGELFF. For the CDR3, the DNA is TGTGCCAGCAGTGATACAGGGGTCGCGAACACCGGGGAGCTGTTTTTT.

J is TRBJ1-1 and V is TRBV3-1 (or the pseudogene TRBV3-2); 8 bases agree with TRBD1. The CDR3 is made up of 15 amino acids. The germline V gene encodes CDR1 LGHDT and CDR2 YNNKEL (reference sequence). J lost 4 bases, V lost 1 base, and 5 bases had no gene match. The CDR3 DNA is TGTGCCAGCAGCCAAGGGAGGACAGGGCGCACTGAAGCTTTCTTT. It codes for CASSQGRTGRTEAFF.

The rearrangement joins TRBV6-4 to TRBJ1-5; 7 bases map to TRBD1. From germline, CDR1 is MRHNA and CDR2 SNTAGT. The CDR3 is made up of 13 amino acids. Trimming cost V 8 bases and J 6 bases; bases outside gene matches: 7. CDR3: CASSDRDGQPQHF. CDR3 in DNA: TGTGCCAGCTCTGACAGGGATGGTCAGCCCCAGCATTTT.

CDR3 bases: TGTGCCAGCAGCTTTAGCCCCAGAAGATACAACACTGAAGCTTTCTTT. It specifies CASSFSPRRYNTEAFF. This sequence joins TRBV7-8 and TRBJ1-1; D unclear. Germline CDR1 reads SGHVS; CDR2 reads FQNEAQ. Between the trimmed V and J ends, which lost 3 bases and 2 bases, there was a span of 16 bases. CDR3 length equals 16 residues.

The J gene is TRBJ1-1, the V gene TRBV30; TRBD1 aligns across 8 bases. CDR1 is GTSNPN, CDR2 SVGIG, per germline (reference sequence). The CDR3 has 13 residues. V lost 4 bases and J lost 1; bases outside the gene matches: 2. The CDR3 bases are TGTGCCTGGACCGGACAGGGGAACACTGAAGCTTTCTTT. Translating gives CAWTGQGNTEAFF.

The chain recombines TRBV5-8 with TRBJ1-1, with D perhaps matching TRBD1 (5 bases). CDR1 is SGHTS, CDR2 YDEGEE, per germline. Trimming took 2 bases from V and 1 from J, leaving 6 bases between them. This CDR3 is built from 13 residues. CDR3 in amino acids: CASSLQENTEAFF. DNA for the CDR3: TGTGCCAGCAGCTTACAGGAGAACACTGAAGCTTTCTTT.

This clone came up a few times. As DNA, the CDR3 is TGCGCCAGCAGCTTTCAGCCGGGACAGGCCTACGAGCAGTACTTC. It encodes CASSFQPGQAYEQYF. The chain has TRBV5-1 and TRBJ2-7; 8 bases are a match to TRBD1. CDR1 is SGHRS and CDR2 is YFSETQ in the germline V gene. The junction had 6 bases not matched to a gene; V was cut back by 2 bases and J by 2 bases. CDR3 length: 15 amino acids.